The 13 T cell receptor beta chains listed next were all sequenced from one sample in a study of blood T cell repertoires in COVID-19. Repertoires were generated with immunoSEQ multiplex PCR, while TCRdb's copy carries only in-frame clones and drops some. The sample contains hundreds of thousands of clones, around 88% of which appear only once. Sample: peripheral blood. The receptors here all came from a woman younger than 45 with COVID-19, enrolled during active disease.

The chain is built from TRBV6-1 and TRBJ1-2; TRBD1 is a possible D gene (6 bases). This CDR3 comprises 16 residues. Germline CDR1 and CDR2: MNHNS and SASEGT. V lost 0 bases, J lost 4 bases, and 15 bases lay in between. CDR3 loop: CASSEAPDRLAYGYTF. As DNA, the CDR3 is TGTGCCAGCAGTGAAGCTCCGGACAGACTCGCCTATGGCTACACCTTC.

The gene calls are TRBV3-1 (or the pseudogene TRBV3-2) and TRBJ2-3, with 7 bases that match TRBD2. The CDR3 is 16 amino acids. The ends lost 1 base at V and 2 bases at J; junction bases unmatched: 6. Germline CDR1 reads LGHDT; CDR2 reads YNNKEL (reference sequence). This CDR3 reads CASSQGPGLYTDTQYF. Written as DNA, the CDR3 is TGTGCCAGCAGCCAAGGGCCGGGACTATACACAGATACGCAGTATTTT.

The chain is built from TRBV6-4 and TRBJ2-3; TRBD1 agrees at 8 bases. V dropped 6 bases and J dropped 3; count of bases not matched to a gene: 8. Germline V gene lookup returns CDR1 MRHNA and CDR2 SNTAGT. This CDR3 is built from 15 residues. CDR3 amino acids: CASSDRGVETDTQYF. Here the CDR3 DNA reads TGTGCCAGCAGCGACAGGGGTGTAGAAACAGATACGCAGTATTTT.

This rearrangement joins TRBV11-2 to TRBJ1-2; TRBD1 might be the D (5 bases). V was clipped by 1 base and J by 9 bases, with 12 bases between them. Germline CDR1 reads SGHAT; CDR2 reads FQNNGV. CDR3 length equals 13 residues. As DNA, the CDR3 is TGTGCCAGCAGCTTAGGGGGGGTTAGAAGCTACACCTTC. The encoded protein is CASSLGGVRSYTF. The full variable domain, rest sourced from reference TRBV11-2 and TRBJ1-2, is EAGVAQSPRYKIIEKRQSVAFWCNPISGHATLYWYQQILGQGPKLLIQFQNNGVVDDSQLPKDRFSAERLKGVDSTLKIQPAKLEDSAVYLCASSLGGVRSYTFGSGTRLTVV.

J is TRBJ1-5 and V is TRBV29-1; D possibly corresponds to TRBD1 (5 bases). The CDR3 sequence is 14 residues long. CDR1 is SQVTM and CDR2 is ANQGSEA in the germline V gene. Trimming took 5 bases from V and 1 from J, leaving 12 bases between them. The CDR3 coding sequence is TGCAGCGTTTCCCAGACAGTCAGCAATCAGCCCCAGCATTTT. Its protein is CSVSQTVSNQPQHF. The full variable domain, rest sourced from reference TRBV29-1 and TRBJ1-5, is SAVISQKPSRDICQRGTSLTIQCQVDSQVTMMFWYRQQPGQSLTLIATANQGSEATYESGFVIDKFPISRPNLTFSTLTVSNMSPEDSSIYLCSVSQTVSNQPQHFGDGTRLSIL.

J is TRBJ2-5 and V is TRBV2; 8 bases fit TRBD1. Trimming at V came to 5 bases and at J to 5 bases, leaving 10 bases not matched to a gene. CDR3 length equals 15 residues. Per the germline V gene, CDR1 is SNHLY and CDR2 is FYNNEI. As DNA, the CDR3 is TGTGCCAGCAGTAATGAAAAGACAGGGGTGGAGACCCAGTACTTC. Translating it yields CASSNEKTGVETQYF.

This rearrangement joins TRBV11-2 to TRBJ1-5; D not resolved. Germline CDR1 reads SGHAT; CDR2 reads FQNNGV. Trimming pared 0 bases from V and 2 bases from J, leaving 2 bases between. The CDR3 consists of 13 residues. This CDR3 reads CASSLDGNQPQHF. CDR3 DNA sequence: TGTGCCAGCAGCTTAGACGGCAATCAGCCCCAGCATTTT.

This chain uses TRBV6-2 or TRBV6-3 with TRBJ2-7, with 14 bases aligning to TRBD2. CDR1 is MNHEY and CDR2 is SVGEGT in the germline V gene. The length of the CDR3 is 19 residues. The V gene end was trimmed by 5 bases and the J gene end by 0 bases; junction bases not matched to a gene: 12. Here the CDR3 DNA reads TGTGCCAGCAGTACCTACGGACTAGCGGGAGGCTGGAGCTCCTACGAGCAGTACGTC. Translating it yields CASSTYGLAGGWSSYEQYV.

The J gene is TRBJ2-7, the V gene TRBV21-1; the table's D call, TRBD2, was not checked against the DNA. TRBV21-1 constitutes a pseudogene. The CDR3 length is 16 residues. The CDR3: CASSSHSGTSSYEQYV. CDR3 sequence (DNA): TGTGCCAGCAGCTCCCATAGCGGGACTAGCTCCTACGAGCAGTACGTC.

The chain joins TRBV11-2 to TRBJ2-7; 13 bases match TRBD2. Germline V lookup: CDR1 SGHAT, CDR2 FQNNGV. The CDR3 has 16 amino acids. V lost 6 bases, J lost 4 bases, and 9 bases stayed unmatched. This CDR3 is CASSSRTSGGLYEQYF. In nucleotides, the CDR3 is TGTGCCAGCAGTTCAAGGACTAGCGGGGGCCTTTACGAGCAGTACTTC.

The chain combines TRBV4-2 with TRBJ1-1; D is ambiguous. Germline V gene lookup returns CDR1 LGHNA and CDR2 YNFKEQ. The CDR3 is 13 residues long. V was trimmed by 0 bases and J by 4 bases, leaving 6 bases between them. CDR3: CASSQDPSTEAFF. CDR3 sequence (DNA): TGTGCCAGCAGCCAAGATCCCTCCACTGAAGCTTTCTTT.

V gene TRBV7-8 combines with J gene TRBJ2-6; D perhaps matches TRBD2 (6 bases). The CDR3 length is 15 residues. The V end was cut by 5 bases, the J end by 2 bases, with 10 bases between. CDR1 is SGHVS and CDR2 is FQNEAQ in the germline V gene. The CDR3 DNA sequence: TGTGCCAGCAGCCGAGGAGGGACTGGGGCCAACGTCCTGACTTTC. Residues: CASSRGGTGANVLTF.

The V gene is TRBV28, the J gene TRBJ2-4; D perhaps matches TRBD1 (5 bases). The CDR3 spans 16 residues. The ends were cut back, 2 bases at V and 2 bases at J, with 13 bases in the middle. Germline V gene lookup returns CDR1 MDHEN and CDR2 SYDVKM. CDR3 sequence (DNA): TGTGCCAGCAGTTTAAGTAGACAGAGACCCAAAAACATTCAGTACTTC. Its protein product is CASSLSRQRPKNIQYF.